This entry describes one TCR beta chain. The sample comes from a study of blood T cell repertoires in COVID-19. Looking at the study overall: Samples representing acute and convalescent COVID-19 were sourced from the United States, Italy and Spain. From T cells, B-cell-depleted T cells, or PBMCs came the material, which was cDNA or gDNA.

The germline V and J ends were trimmed by 0 bases and 8 bases, with 19 bases remaining between them. The V gene's germline CDR1 is MNHEY and CDR2 SVGEGT. The CDR3 length is 16 residues. Participants reported their clinical history, and cohort assignment relied on those reports. TCRdb's copy holds only in-frame clones and misses some; the assay was immunoSEQ multiplex PCR. The sample shows a few hundred thousand clones, roughly 88% of them seen only once. This clonotype originated in a woman aged 50 to 65 with acute COVID-19. J is TRBJ1-1 and V is TRBV6-2 or TRBV6-3; no clear D. The specimen sequenced was PBMCs or T cells enriched from blood (not recorded which). The CDR3 DNA reads as TGTGCCAGCAGTTACTCTACGATCGTTATCAGCGCGGAAGCTTTCTTT. Its protein product is CASSYSTIVISAEAFF.